This TCR beta chain was recovered during a study of regulatory T cells in long-lasting Graves disease. Study-wide results and caveats: Sharing of public clonotypes was greater in persistent patients (more than 2,500) than in new patients (about 970).

Specified time point: newly diagnosed GD, antithyroid drugs for less than 3 months. The TCR library was made from RNA extracted from PBMCs. Arm-PCR with iRepertoire HTBI primers amplified the CDR3 regions for these TCR beta libraries. TCRdb called the multiplex PCR reads again in MiXCR, with one record for every CDR3 protein. There are 390,000 or so distinct CDR3 sequences in the sample; approximately 10% occur only once, and 18% lies in the top ten. The CDR3 is 12 amino acids. Germline lookup yields CDR1 SEHNR and CDR2 FQNEAQ (reference sequence). V was pared by 4 bases and J by 7 bases, with 10 bases between. In its sample, this clonotype was seen many times. The target antigen is unknown. In addition, the sample was reused for a study of T cells in Graves' hyperthyroidism and ophthalmopathy. That publication notes: Using the HTBI primer set, a first-round RT-PCR was run on the TCR CDR3. Among thyroid clonotypes expanded above 0.001, most also appeared in blood.

The genes are TRBV7-9 and TRBJ1-2, with D maybe TRBD1 (5 bases). The receptor was isolated from a woman aged 18-29 years with Graves disease. The material sequenced was peripheral blood mononuclear cells (PBMCs), taken at new diagnosis, from a patient treated with antithyroid drugs. CDR3: CASSSGTFGYTF. CDR3 nucleotide sequence: TGTGCCAGCAGCTCAGGGACGTTTGGCTACACCTTC. The whole variable domain, filled in from reference TRBV7-9 and TRBJ1-2, reads DTGVSQNPRHKITKRGQNVTFRCDPISEHNRLYWYRQTLGQGPEFLTYFQNEAQLEKSRLLSDRFSAERPKGSFSTLEIQRTEQGDSAMYLCASSSGTFGYTFGSGTRLTVV.